These T cell receptor beta chains were read from a single sample in a study of radiotherapy plus CTLA-4 blockade in lung cancer. Assay used: immunoSEQ multiplex PCR; TCRdb lists only in-frame clones, some missing. The sample lists tens of thousands of clones, more than 80% occurring once. The specimen was peripheral blood, collected from a patient treated with radiotherapy plus ipilimumab. The receptors shown here come from a human donor with non-small cell lung cancer who had stable disease on radiotherapy plus ipilimumab. The CDR3 runs from the conserved cysteine through the conserved F or W. D genes are given only for firm matches. Clone size is stated in some rows and not others, as once, few, many or a class when expanded.

>TRBV4-2|TRBJ2-3|-|TRBD2
CASSQDTGTSGSDTQYF
TGTGCCAGCAGCCAAGATACAGGAACTAGCGGGAGTGATACGCAGTATTTT
>TRBV9|TRBJ2-1|-|-
CASSVGSNQGNEQFF
TGTGCCAGCAGCGTAGGAAGCAACCAGGGAAATGAGCAGTTCTTC
>TRBV7-3|TRBJ2-3|-|TRBD2
CASSLAGAGDTQYF
TGTGCCAGCAGCTTGGCGGGAGCGGGGGATACGCAGTATTTT
>TRBV15|TRBJ1-1|-|TRBD1
CATSRGLGTGGVAEAFF
TGTGCCACCAGCAGAGGGTTAGGGACAGGGGGCGTCGCTGAAGCTTTCTTT
>TRBV4-1|TRBJ2-3|-|TRBD2
CASSHRTSGNTDTQYF
TGCGCCAGCAGCCATCGGACTAGCGGAAACACAGATACGCAGTATTTT
>TRBV10-3|TRBJ2-7|-|TRBD2
CAISGLPGLGSWEQYF
TGTGCCATCAGTGGACTACCAGGACTAGGATCGTGGGAGCAGTACTTC
>TRBV28|TRBJ1-2|-|TRBD1
CASSPPTGKFNYGYTF
TGTGCCAGCAGTCCACCGACAGGGAAGTTCAACTATGGCTACACCTTC
>TRBV27|TRBJ2-7|-|TRBD1
CASSSWDRGAYEQYF
TGTGCCAGCAGTTCCTGGGACAGGGGGGCCTACGAGCAGTACTTC
>TRBV6-5|TRBJ2-7|-|TRBD1
CASSRRTGTNEQYF
TGTGCCAGCAGTCGACGGACAGGGACCAACGAGCAGTACTTC
>TRBV6-1|TRBJ1-2|-|-
CATGVGLVGYGYTF
TGTGCCACAGGGGTTGGGTTGGTAGGCTATGGCTACACCTTC
>TRBV5-6|TRBJ2-3|-|-
CASTLPQVTDTQYF
TGTGCCAGCACCTTGCCACAGGTCACAGATACGCAGTATTTT
>TRBV7-9|TRBJ2-7|-|TRBD2
CASSRTSGRASYEQYF
TGTGCCAGCAGCCGGACTAGCGGGAGGGCCTCCTACGAGCAGTACTTC
>TRBV28|TRBJ2-1|-|TRBD2
CASSLGLAGPYNEQFF
TGTGCCAGCAGTTTAGGGCTAGCGGGCCCATACAATGAGCAGTTCTTC
>TRBV7-6|TRBJ2-5|few|-
CASSFGPADQETQYF
TGTGCCAGCAGCTTCGGTCCAGCGGACCAAGAGACCCAGTACTTC
>TRBV5-1|TRBJ2-3|-|-
CASSPTASTDTQYF
TGCGCCAGCAGCCCCACTGCAAGCACAGATACGCAGTATTTT
>TRBV7-2|TRBJ2-2|-|TRBD1
CASSLDRGRYGELFF
TGTGCCAGCAGCTTAGATAGGGGGCGGTACGGGGAGCTGTTTTTT
>TRBV7-3|TRBJ1-6|-|-
CASSLTAGANSPLHF
TGTGCCAGCAGCTTAACTGCGGGGGCAAATTCACCCCTCCACTTT
>TRBV9|TRBJ2-3|-|-
CASSRGAVTDTQYF
TGTGCCAGCAGCAGGGGCGCCGTAACAGATACGCAGTATTTT
>TRBV5-1|TRBJ2-3|-|TRBD2
CASSTVAGFSTDTQYF
TGCGCCAGCAGCACGGTAGCGGGATTTAGCACAGATACGCAGTATTTT
>TRBV27|TRBJ2-7|few|TRBD2
CASSYTSGSYEQYF
TGTGCCAGCAGTTATACTAGCGGGAGCTACGAGCAGTACTTC
>TRBV10-1|TRBJ2-3|-|-
CASSKDYTDTQYF
TGCGCCAGCAGTAAGGACTACACAGATACGCAGTATTTT
>TRBV9|TRBJ2-7|-|TRBD2
CASSADPSGGRSEQYF
TGTGCCAGCAGCGCTGATCCTAGCGGGGGTAGAAGCGAGCAGTACTTC
>TRBV18|TRBJ2-5|-|-
CASSPNRQETQYF
TGTGCCAGCTCACCAAACAGGCAAGAGACCCAGTACTTC
>TRBV7-2|TRBJ1-2|-|-
CASSLAAPGGARDYGYTF
TGTGCCAGCAGCTTAGCGGCACCTGGGGGGGCACGGGACTATGGCTACACCTTC
>TRBV5-1|TRBJ2-1|-|-
CASSLRETPYNEQFF
TGCGCCAGCAGCTTACGGGAGACCCCCTACAATGAGCAGTTCTTC
>TRBV5-1|TRBJ2-1|-|TRBD2
CASGLDSYNEQFF
TGCGCCAGTGGACTAGATAGTTACAATGAGCAGTTCTTC
>TRBV7-8|TRBJ2-1|-|-
CASSPPGQASVEQFF
TGTGCCAGCAGCCCCCCGGGACAAGCCTCGGTTGAGCAGTTCTTC
>TRBV5-5|TRBJ2-1|-|-
CASSLGAYNEQFF
TGTGCCAGCAGCTTGGGAGCCTACAATGAGCAGTTCTTC
>TRBV7-2|TRBJ2-7|-|-
CASSFRGGEQYF
TGTGCCAGCAGCTTCCGAGGCGGCGAGCAGTACTTC
>TRBV28|TRBJ1-1|-|-
CASSSPGWTEAFF
TGTGCCAGCAGCTCCCCCGGGTGGACTGAAGCTTTCTTT
>TRBV7-9|TRBJ2-3|-|TRBD2
CASSFPKRLAGAEDTQYF
TGTGCCAGCAGCTTCCCGAAAAGACTAGCGGGAGCTGAAGATACGCAGTATTTT
>TRBV4-1|TRBJ2-7|-|TRBD1
CASSQERLTGPAYEQYF
TGCGCCAGCAGCCAAGAAAGGCTGACAGGGCCCGCCTACGAGCAGTACTTC
>TRBV29-1|TRBJ2-2|-|-
CSVVATNTGELFF
TGCAGCGTTGTAGCTACGAACACCGGGGAGCTGTTTTTT
>TRBV9|TRBJ1-1|-|-
CASSVGGEGREAFF
TGTGCCAGCAGCGTAGGGGGAGAAGGTAGGGAAGCTTTCTTT
>TRBV2|TRBJ1-2|-|TRBD1
CASRVGQAVYGYTF
TGTGCCAGCAGGGTGGGACAGGCAGTCTATGGCTACACCTTC
>TRBV19|TRBJ2-1|few|TRBD2
CASSRLTSGGNNEQFF
TGTGCCAGTAGTCGCCTGACTAGCGGGGGGAACAATGAGCAGTTCTTC
>TRBV9|TRBJ2-7|-|-
CASSVYRDSSSYEQYF
TGTGCCAGCAGCGTTTACCGGGACTCTAGCTCCTACGAGCAGTACTTC
>TRBV4-3|TRBJ2-7|-|TRBD2
CASSQDLASGGFEQYF
TGCGCCAGCAGCCAAGATCTTGCTAGCGGGGGCTTTGAGCAGTACTTC
>TRBV7-3|TRBJ2-2|-|TRBD1
CASSSDRGLNGELFF
TGTGCCAGCAGCTCTGACAGGGGGCTAAACGGGGAGCTGTTTTTT
>TRBV25-1|TRBJ1-2|once|TRBD1
CASSESTGGNYGYTF
TGTGCCAGCAGTGAATCTACAGGGGGTAACTATGGCTACACCTTC
>TRBV19|TRBJ2-5|-|-
CASSMGETQYF
TGTGCCAGTAGTATGGGCGAGACCCAGTACTTC
>TRBV4-3|TRBJ1-1|-|-
CASSQRQANTEAFF
TGCGCCAGCAGCCAACGACAGGCTAACACTGAAGCTTTCTTT
>TRBV7-9|TRBJ2-2|-|-
CASSWTAIGTGELFF
TGTGCCAGCAGCTGGACAGCCATCGGCACCGGGGAGCTGTTTTTT
>TRBV28|TRBJ1-1|-|TRBD1
CASSRNRGTEAFF
TGTGCCAGCAGTAGAAACAGGGGCACTGAAGCTTTCTTT
>TRBV30|TRBJ2-1|-|-
CAWGSIGTPYNEQFF
TGTGCCTGGGGGTCCATTGGGACTCCCTACAATGAGCAGTTCTTC
>TRBV6-5|TRBJ2-4|-|-
CASQRVTGNIQYF
TGTGCCAGCCAACGGGTCACCGGGAACATTCAGTACTTC
>TRBV30|TRBJ2-3|-|TRBD2
CAWSVQYGGRGTDTQYF
TGTGCCTGGAGTGTACAGTACGGCGGGAGGGGCACAGATACGCAGTATTTT
>TRBV28|TRBJ2-3|-|TRBD1
CASSLPGGRTDTQYF
TGTGCCAGCAGTTTACCAGGGGGCCGCACAGATACGCAGTATTTT
>TRBV19|TRBJ1-4|-|TRBD1
CASSIDRGHEKLFF
TGTGCCAGTAGTATTGACAGGGGACACGAAAAACTGTTTTTT
>TRBV18|TRBJ2-1|-|-
CASSRGSEGAYNEQFF
TGTGCCAGCTCACGGGGCAGCGAGGGGGCCTACAATGAGCAGTTCTTC
>TRBV6-1|TRBJ2-1|-|-
CASSPRNNEQFF
TGTGCCAGCAGCCCTAGAAACAATGAGCAGTTCTTC
>TRBV9|TRBJ1-1|-|TRBD1
CASSDGTGGAEAFF
TGTGCCAGCAGCGACGGGACAGGGGGGGCTGAAGCTTTCTTT
>TRBV5-1|TRBJ2-1|-|TRBD1
CASSLRTGIYNEQFF
TGCGCCAGCAGCTTGAGGACAGGGATTTACAATGAGCAGTTCTTC
>TRBV27|TRBJ2-1|-|-
CASSLAAYNEQFF
TGTGCCAGCAGTTTGGCTGCCTACAATGAGCAGTTCTTC
>TRBV9|TRBJ1-3|-|-
CASSPPLGPPGNTIYF
TGTGCCAGCAGCCCACCGCTGGGGCCCCCTGGAAACACCATATATTTT